This T cell receptor beta chain is from a study of immune evolution from preneoplasia to lung adenocarcinoma. The CDR3 loop spans 16 amino acids. V shed 4 bases and J shed 5 bases, with 17 bases lying between them. Germline CDR1 and CDR2: SGHVS and FQNEAQ. Study outcomes and limitations: Later-stage lesions appeared to have more T cells, more diversity, less clonality.

In the case of this clone: Its antigen is not identified.

Using immunoSEQ multiplex PCR, the repertoire was profiled, and TCRdb retains in-frame clones only, with some absent. Found here are about 14,000 clones, roughly four fifths of them singletons; the top ten hold about 3%. This chain links TRBV7-8 with TRBJ1-4; D is possibly TRBD1 (5 bases). The sequence was collected from a person aged 55-80 years with lung adenocarcinoma. Material for sequencing was FFPE minimally invasive lung adenocarcinoma tissue. CDR3 in DNA: TGTGCCAGCAGCTCCTCAACAGGAACCCGAAATGAAAAACTGTTTTTT. It codes for CASSSSTGTRNEKLFF.